This T cell receptor beta chain was captured in a study of blood T cell repertoires in COVID-19. On the study more broadly: The cDNA or gDNA used as material had been derived from T cells, B-cell-depleted T cells, or PBMCs.

Only in-frame clones appear in the TCRdb table, and some are missing; sequencing was by immunoSEQ multiplex PCR. The table includes approximately 240,000 clones, around 84% detected once. This clone was counted a single time. The receptor was derived from a woman in her fifties or sixties who had recovered from COVID-19. Input material: peripheral blood.

The chain's CDR3 is CATGGSSYNSPLHF. CDR3 DNA: TGTGCCACCGGGGGGAGCTCCTATAATTCACCCCTCCACTTT. This chain joins TRBV2 and TRBJ1-6; the D gene is possibly TRBD1 (5 bases). The V gene's germline CDR1 is SNHLY and CDR2 FYNNEI. With 10 bases removed from V and 0 bases from J, the gap between germline ends came to 10 bases. The CDR3 loop spans 14 amino acids.